This TCR beta chain originates from a study of post-analysis software for immune sequencing data. The CDR3 covers 14 residues. Per germline, CDR1 SQVTM and CDR2 ANQGSEA. Trimming at V came to 7 bases and at J to 7 bases, leaving 16 bases not matched to a gene. Study-wide results and caveats: In patients, TRBV5-6, TRBV5-1 and TRBV20-1 belonged to five or six TRBV segments found more frequently than in controls.

Details on this clonotype: Its specificity is unknown. This may come from a read error, since a much larger clone is one base off.

Prepared TCR beta cDNA libraries contained unique molecular identifiers. TCRdb reprocessed the PCR reads via MiXCR and lists one record per CDR3 protein. The data show roughly 800,000 distinct CDR3 sequences, 30% seen once. The J gene is TRBJ2-7, the V gene TRBV29-1, with 7 bases fitting TRBD1. This TCR was sampled from a girl aged 10 to 17 with multiple sclerosis. The sample taken for sequencing was blood. The CDR3 sequence is CSAPGDRNTAEQYF. CDR3 nucleotides: TGCAGCGCCCCCGGGGACAGAAATACCGCTGAGCAGTACTTC.